Each of the 8 T cell receptor beta chains below was sequenced from the same sample in a study of cytomegalovirus exposure and HLA in healthy donors. Use of 60 Vbeta and 13 Jbeta primers characterized the PCR. Some clones are missing from TCRdb's copy, which holds only in-frame ones; the method was immunoSEQ multiplex PCR. The sample carries fewer than 200,000 clones, approximately 79% recorded once. Sequenced input: PBMCs. These receptors were collected from a woman in her thirties or forties in good health and CMV-seronegative.

The chain is built from TRBV7-3 and TRBJ2-5; D possibly corresponds to TRBD2 (5 bases). The V and J ends lost 5 bases and 5 bases respectively, with 18 bases between them. CDR3 size: 15 residues. Per the germline V gene, CDR1 is SGHTA and CDR2 is FQGTGA. The DNA for the CDR3 is TGTGCCAGCAGCCCTAACCCCACCATAGCGGAGACCCAGTACTTC. Translating it yields CASSPNPTIAETQYF.

The V gene is TRBV7-3, the J gene TRBJ1-5; D is undetermined. The V gene's germline CDR1 is SGHTA and CDR2 FQGTGA. The V and J ends lost 4 bases and 9 bases respectively, with 13 bases between them. The CDR3 consists of 13 residues. Here the CDR3 DNA reads TGTGCCAGCAGCTCCAGGACTAGCAGGCCCCAGCATTTT. Translated, it gives CASSSRTSRPQHF. Full variable domain (rest looked up from reference TRBV7-3 and TRBJ1-5): GAGVSQTPSNKVTEKGKYVELRCDPISGHTALYWYRQSLGQGPEFLIYFQGTGAADDSGLPNDRFFAVRPEGSVSTLKIQRTERGDSAVYLCASSSRTSRPQHFGDGTRLSIL.

The chain employs TRBV29-1 and TRBJ2-7; D call uncertain. The CDR3 spans 12 residues. Looked up from germline, CDR1 is SQVTM and CDR2 is ANQGSEA. Trimming removed 6 bases at V and 7 bases at J, with 16 bases between. The CDR3 reads CSVQALGREQYF. Here the CDR3 DNA reads TGCAGCGTCCAGGCCCTTGGAAGGGAGCAGTACTTC.

The chain couples TRBV6-1 to TRBJ2-5; a possible D gene is TRBD1 (6 bases). Germline CDR1 reads MNHNS; CDR2 reads SASEGT. There are 14 residues in the CDR3. V lost 11 bases, J lost 4 bases, and 20 bases lay in between. Here the CDR3 DNA reads TGTGCCGCCCAGGGGCAGGGACATGGAGAGACCCAGTACTTC. Translating gives CAAQGQGHGETQYF.

V gene TRBV5-4 combines with J gene TRBJ1-2, with TRBD1 matching 10 bases. The CDR3 is 15 amino acids. Germline CDR1 SGHNT, CDR2 YYREEE (reference sequence). Losses at the gene ends were 4 bases for V and 4 bases for J; bases not matched to a gene: 7. CDR3 DNA sequence: TGTGCCAGCAGCAAGACAGGGGGCGGCATCTATGGCTACACCTTC. Protein: CASSKTGGGIYGYTF.

This sequence joins TRBV6-1 and TRBJ1-2; D remains ambiguous. The CDR3 length is 14 residues. Germline CDR1 is MNHNS and CDR2 is SASEGT. V was cut by 6 bases and J by 1 base, with 12 bases left in between. The CDR3 sequence is CASSATRDNYGYTF. CDR3 DNA sequence: TGTGCCAGCAGCGCTACTAGGGATAACTATGGCTACACCTTC.

This chain links TRBV6-5 with TRBJ2-3; 9 bases are a match to TRBD2. Per the germline V gene, CDR1 is MNHEY and CDR2 is SVGAGI. The CDR3 consists of 15 residues. The J segment lost 6 bases and the V segment lost 5 bases, leaving 9 bases of the junction unmatched. This chain's CDR3 is CASSGLAGVGDTQYF. For the CDR3, the DNA is TGTGCCAGCAGTGGGTTAGCGGGAGTAGGGGATACGCAGTATTTT.

The table lists this clone with a few counts. The rearrangement links TRBV2 to TRBJ1-1; D is unresolved. The germline V and J ends were trimmed by 1 base and 1 base, with 7 bases remaining between them. The CDR3 has 14 residues. The V gene's germline CDR1 is SNHLY and CDR2 FYNNEI. CDR3 nucleotides: TGTGCCAGCAGTGAAGGAGCGTGGAACACTGAAGCTTTCTTT. Residues: CASSEGAWNTEAFF.